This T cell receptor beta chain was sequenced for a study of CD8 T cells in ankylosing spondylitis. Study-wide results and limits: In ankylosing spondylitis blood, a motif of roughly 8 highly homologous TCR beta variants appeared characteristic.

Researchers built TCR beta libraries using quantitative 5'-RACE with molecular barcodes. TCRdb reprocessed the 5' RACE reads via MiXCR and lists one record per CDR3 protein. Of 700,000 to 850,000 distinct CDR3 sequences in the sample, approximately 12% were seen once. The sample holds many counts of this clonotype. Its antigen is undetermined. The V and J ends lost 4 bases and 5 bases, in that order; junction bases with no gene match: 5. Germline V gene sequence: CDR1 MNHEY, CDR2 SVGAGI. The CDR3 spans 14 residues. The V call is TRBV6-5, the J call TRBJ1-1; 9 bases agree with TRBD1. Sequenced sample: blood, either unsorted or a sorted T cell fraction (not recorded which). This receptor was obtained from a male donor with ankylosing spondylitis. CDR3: CASSSTGGRTEAFF. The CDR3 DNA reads TGTGCCAGCAGTTCGACAGGGGGGAGAACTGAAGCTTTCTTT.